The 26 T cell receptor beta chains listed next were all sequenced from one sample in a study of regulatory T cells in long-lasting Graves disease. Time point described: persistent/refractory GD, antithyroid drugs over 5 years with positive TRAb. PBMC RNA served as the TCR library source. For TCR beta, libraries came from iRepertoire HTBI primers and Arm-PCR of CDR3 regions. TCRdb analysed the multiplex PCR reads with MiXCR anew, one entry per CDR3 protein. The profile shows roughly 450,000 distinct CDR3 sequences, less than 25% of them singletons. Sequencing used peripheral blood mononuclear cells (PBMCs), obtained when the disease was refractory, from a patient treated with antithyroid drugs. The receptors were sampled from a female donor with Graves disease.

This clonotype was detected ten times or more. The chain uses TRBV5-4 and TRBJ2-7, with 8 bases lining up with TRBD2. The J segment lost 6 bases and the V segment lost 0 bases, leaving 2 bases of the junction unmatched. The V gene's germline CDR1 is SGHNT and CDR2 YYREEE (reference sequence). This CDR3 is built from 13 residues. The CDR3 spells CASSLATSGEQYF. As DNA, the CDR3 is TGTGCCAGCAGCTTGGCTACTAGCGGCGAGCAGTACTTC.

This clonotype turned up a few times. This sequence joins TRBV6-5 and TRBJ2-5; the match to TRBD1 covers 7 bases. Germline V gene sequence: CDR1 MNHEY, CDR2 SVGAGI. The J segment lost 4 bases and the V segment lost 2 bases, leaving 4 bases of the junction unmatched. CDR3 length: 14 residues. CDR3 DNA sequence: TGTGCCAGCAGTTACAGGGGGCGCGCAGAGACCCAGTACTTC. This sequence encodes CASSYRGRAETQYF.

The chain employs TRBV6-2 or TRBV6-3 and TRBJ1-5; D is undetermined. CDR1 is MNHEY and CDR2 is SVGEGT in the germline V gene. The CDR3 contains 14 residues. The V end was cut by 2 bases, the J end by 6 bases, with 11 bases between. The CDR3 DNA follows: TGTGCCAGCAGTTACCGGAATGAGGGTCAGCCCCAGCATTTT. Residues: CASSYRNEGQPQHF.

This clonotype occurred many times. The chain couples TRBV30 to TRBJ1-5, with unresolved D. The CDR3 runs 13 residues. Per the germline V gene, CDR1 is GTSNPN and CDR2 is SVGIG (reference sequence). Trimming cost V 5 bases and J 0 bases, with 8 bases left between them. The CDR3 DNA sequence: TGTGCCTGGGCAACAGCTAGCAATCAGCCCCAGCATTTT. Protein sequence: CAWATASNQPQHF.

The table lists this clonotype with a few counts. At one end, the junction sequence differs from germline, possibly due to a read error. This chain joins TRBV7-7 and TRBJ1-2; possible D gene TRBD1, 6 bases. CDR1 and CDR2 (germline): SSHAT, FNYEAQ (reference sequence). The CDR3 consists of 15 residues. CDR3 bases: TGTGCTAGCAGCTTTCCCCGACAGGTTCGCTATGGCTACACCTTC. Translating gives CASSFPRQVRYGYTF.

This clonotype was recorded a few times. The chain carries TRBV6-1 and TRBJ2-5; 12 nucleotides agree with TRBD1. CDR1 is MNHNS, CDR2 SASEGT, per germline. J gave up 4 bases and V 7 bases, and 7 bases lay outside the gene matches. This CDR3 is 15 amino acids long. The CDR3 sequence is CASTPGQGALETQYF. The CDR3 DNA reads as TGTGCCAGCACTCCGGGACAGGGGGCTTTAGAGACCCAGTACTTC.

This clonotype was counted many times. The V gene is TRBV28, the J gene TRBJ1-5; a weak D match, TRBD1 (5 bases). The CDR3 extends over 13 amino acids. CDR1 and CDR2 from the germline V gene are MDHEN and SYDVKM. V was clipped by 5 bases and J by 9 bases, with 14 bases between them. The CDR3 region has the DNA TGTGCCAGCAGTGACATAACGGGGCGGCCCCAGCATTTT. As protein: CASSDITGRPQHF.

This clonotype was observed a few times. The V gene is TRBV3-1, the J gene TRBJ2-6, with unresolved D. CDR1 and CDR2 (germline): LGHDT, YNNKEL (reference sequence). The V end was cut by 6 bases, the J end by 5 bases, with 8 bases between. CDR3 length: 13 residues. The CDR3 DNA follows: TGTGCCAGCAGTCCTATCTGGGCCAACGTCCTGACTTTC. Translated: CASSPIWANVLTF.

A few counts support this clonotype. The chain combines TRBV7-9 with TRBJ2-7; the match to TRBD2 covers 12 bases. V was pared by 4 bases and J by 5 bases, with 12 bases of the junction left unmatched. Germline lookup yields CDR1 SEHNR and CDR2 FQNEAQ (reference sequence). The CDR3 has 17 amino acids. CDR3: CASSSASGRARSNEQYF. CDR3 DNA: TGTGCCAGCAGCTCCGCTAGCGGGAGGGCCCGGTCGAACGAGCAGTACTTC.

This clonotype was seen at least ten times. The chain has TRBV5-1 and TRBJ1-2; D gene uncertain. Trimming took off 0 bases at V and 10 bases at J, with 13 bases between the two ends. Germline CDR1 reads SGHRS; CDR2 reads YFSETQ. The CDR3 totals 13 residues. Here the CDR3 DNA reads TGCGCCAGCAGCTTGGAGGCAGCCGGGCTCTACACCTTC. It yields the protein CASSLEAAGLYTF.

The chain has TRBV15 and TRBJ2-1; no reliable D call. V shed 8 bases and J shed 3 bases, with 11 bases lying between them. The germline gives CDR1 LNHNV, CDR2 YYDKDF (reference sequence). This CDR3 has 13 amino acids. CDR3: CATGQLVYNEQFF. CDR3 sequence (DNA): TGTGCCACCGGGCAGCTAGTCTACAATGAGCAGTTCTTC.

This clonotype occurred many times. The V call is TRBV9, the J call TRBJ1-2, with 11 positions matching TRBD1. CDR3 length: 16 residues. V lost 0 bases and J lost 2; bases outside the gene matches: 3. Germline CDR1 is SGDLS and CDR2 is YYNGEE. CDR3 sequence: CASSVGTGGLNYGYTF. CDR3 nucleotides: TGTGCCAGCAGCGTAGGGACAGGGGGCTTGAACTATGGCTACACCTTC.

A word on this clonotype: A much larger clone is a single base away; this may be a read error. The chain links TRBV29-1 to TRBJ1-2; D is unresolved. The CDR3 length is 12 residues. Germline V CDR1 and CDR2: SQVTM, ANQGSEA. This chain's CDR3 is CSVEGLSYSYTF. In DNA, the CDR3 is TGCAGCGTGGAGGGCCTGAGCTATAGCTACACCTTC. Variable domain in full (rest from reference TRBV29-1 and TRBJ1-2): SAVISQKPSRDICQRGTSLTIQCQVDSQVTMMFWYRQQPGQSLTLIATANQGSEATYESGFVIDKFPISRPNLTFSTLTVSNMSPEDSSIYLCSVEGLSYSYTFGSGTRLTVV.

The rearrangement joins TRBV30 to TRBJ1-3; D call uncertain. Germline CDR1 reads GTSNPN; CDR2 reads SVGIG (reference sequence). The CDR3 has 15 amino acids. V lost 6 bases to trimming and J lost 2 bases, with 17 bases between them. The CDR3 region is CACSLGSIPGNTIYF. Here the CDR3 DNA reads TGTGCCTGCTCCTTGGGATCGATCCCTGGAAACACCATATATTTT.

Here the CDR3 DNA reads TGTGCCAGCAGTGCGCTTGATGAGACCCAGTACTTC. Amino acids: CASSALDETQYF. The chain carries TRBV25-1 and TRBJ2-5; D gene unclear. The CDR3 loop spans 12 amino acids. The germline V gene has CDR1 MGHDK and CDR2 SYGVNS. V was shortened by 4 bases and J by 5 bases, with 8 bases between the two germline ends.

This clonotype has only one observation. The rearrangement uses TRBV6-1 and TRBJ2-7; 7 positions match TRBD2. Germline V gene lookup returns CDR1 MNHNS and CDR2 SASEGT. CDR3 size: 16 residues. The V gene end was trimmed by 4 bases and the J gene end by 2 bases; junction bases not matched to a gene: 11. This CDR3 is CASSAGRAKSTYEQYF. In DNA form, the CDR3 reads TGTGCCAGCAGTGCAGGGAGGGCCAAGAGTACCTACGAGCAGTACTTC.

This clonotype came up a few times. V usage is TRBV28 and J usage is TRBJ2-3; weak D call: TRBD2 (5 bases). The germline V and J ends were trimmed by 6 bases and 4 bases, with 26 bases remaining between them. Germline V CDR1 and CDR2: MDHEN, SYDVKM. This CDR3 is built from 18 residues. The CDR3 DNA is TGTGCCAGCAGCCGAAAAGCGGTGGGTGTCAGGAACGCAGATACGCAGTATTTT. It specifies CASSRKAVGVRNADTQYF.

V gene TRBV19 combines with J gene TRBJ2-3; D might be TRBD2 (5 bases). There are 18 residues in the CDR3. Looked up from germline, CDR1 is LNHDA and CDR2 is SQIVND (reference sequence). The V gene lost 7 bases and the J gene lost 4 bases, with 27 bases spanning the gap. Here the CDR3 DNA reads TGTGCCAGTACCCCATTGGGGTCTAGGGATGGACTCCCAGATACGCAGTATTTT. It yields the protein CASTPLGSRDGLPDTQYF.

The chain joins TRBV11-3 to TRBJ2-3, with D perhaps matching TRBD1 or TRBD2 (6 bases each). Germline CDR1 SGHNT, CDR2 YENEEA. Trimming left V 3 bases short and J 4 bases short, with 20 bases between. CDR3 length: 17 residues. The CDR3 here is CASSFRPQEGGSDTQYF. In DNA, the CDR3 is TGTGCCAGCAGCTTTCGACCGCAAGAGGGGGGATCAGATACGCAGTATTTT.

This clonotype was observed a few times. The chain employs TRBV11-2 and TRBJ1-1; D unresolved. The CDR3 contains 13 residues. The germline gives CDR1 SGHAT, CDR2 FQNNGV. Deletions cut 5 bases from V and 7 bases from J, with 14 bases between. CDR3 residues: CASSLGEVYEAFF. The DNA for the CDR3 is TGTGCCAGCAGCCTCGGGGAGGTATATGAAGCTTTCTTT.

This clonotype occurred a few times. The CDR3 sequence is CASSWPGSMNTEAFF. CDR3 bases: TGTGCCAGCAGCTGGCCGGGCAGCATGAACACTGAAGCTTTCTTT. V and J are TRBV7-2 and TRBJ1-1; D is uncertain. V lost 4 bases and J 0 bases, leaving 12 bases between the germline ends. Germline loops: CDR1 SGHTA, CDR2 FQGNSA. This CDR3 contains 15 residues. The whole variable domain, remainder taken from reference TRBV7-2 and TRBJ1-1, is GAGVSQSPSNKVTEKGKDVELRCDPISGHTALYWYRQSLGQGLEFLIYFQGNSAPDKSGLPSDRFSAERTGGSVSTLTIQRTQQEDSAVYLCASSWPGSMNTEAFFGQGTRLTVV.

This clonotype was observed many times. The rearrangement joins TRBV2 to TRBJ2-3; TRBD1 matches 8 bases. The V gene's germline CDR1 is SNHLY and CDR2 FYNNEI. V lost 5 bases, J lost 4 bases, and 8 bases stayed unmatched. This CDR3 is 15 amino acids long. CDR3 in DNA: TGTGCCAGCAGTTGGGGACAGGAGATTTCAGATACGCAGTATTTT. It codes for CASSWGQEISDTQYF.

This clonotype was found a few times. CDR3 bases: TGTGCCTGGTCCGCGGGAGCGGGAGTGGAGACCCAGTACTTC. It specifies CAWSAGAGVETQYF. J is TRBJ2-5 and V is TRBV30, with 8 bases matching TRBD2. The junction had 10 bases not matched to a gene; V was cut back by 5 bases and J by 5 bases. CDR3 length: 14 residues. The V gene's germline CDR1 is GTSNPN and CDR2 SVGIG (reference sequence).

This clonotype was recorded many times. The gene calls are TRBV3-1 and TRBJ1-4, with a possible D match to TRBD1 (5 bases). Germline CDR1 and CDR2: LGHDT and YNNKEL (reference sequence). The CDR3 is made up of 15 amino acids. The V gene lost 5 bases and the J gene lost 7 bases, with 17 bases spanning the gap. The CDR3 DNA reads TGTGCCAGCAGCAACCCGGGACTCATCTTTGAAAAACTGTTTTTT. Its protein is CASSNPGLIFEKLFF.

This clonotype turned up a few times. V usage is TRBV20-1 and J usage is TRBJ2-7; D is tentatively TRBD1 or TRBD2 (5 bases each). The CDR3 covers 14 residues. Trimming stripped 5 bases from V and 4 bases from J, with 18 bases between. Germline-derived CDR1 and CDR2 are DFQATT and SNEGSKA (reference sequence). The CDR3 DNA sequence: TGCAGTGCTTCCGGGACGGAACATATATACGAGCAGTACTTC. Residues: CSASGTEHIYEQYF.

This chain links TRBV29-1 with TRBJ2-7; the D gene is possibly TRBD1 (6 bases). The CDR3 has 12 amino acids. The V end was cut by 7 bases, the J end by 2 bases, with 12 bases between. In germline, CDR1 is SQVTM, CDR2 ANQGSEA. CDR3 DNA sequence: TGCAGCGCCCAGACAGGACCCTACGAGCAGTACTTC. Protein product: CSAQTGPYEQYF.